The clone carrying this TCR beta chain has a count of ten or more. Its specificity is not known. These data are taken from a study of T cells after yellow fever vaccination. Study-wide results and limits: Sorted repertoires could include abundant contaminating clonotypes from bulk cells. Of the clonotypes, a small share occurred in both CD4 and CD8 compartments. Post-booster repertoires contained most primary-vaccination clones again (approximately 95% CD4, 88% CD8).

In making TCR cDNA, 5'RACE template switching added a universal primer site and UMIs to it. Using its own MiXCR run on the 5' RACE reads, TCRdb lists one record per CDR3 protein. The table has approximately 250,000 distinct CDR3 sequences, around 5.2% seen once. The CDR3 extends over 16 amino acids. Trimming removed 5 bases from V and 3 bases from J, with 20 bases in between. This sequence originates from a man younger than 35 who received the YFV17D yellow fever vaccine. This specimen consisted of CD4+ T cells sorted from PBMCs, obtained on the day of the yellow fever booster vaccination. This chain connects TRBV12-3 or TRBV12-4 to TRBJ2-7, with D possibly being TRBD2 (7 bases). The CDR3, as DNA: TGTGCCAGCAGTCCTAGGGGGGGGCGCGGGATCTACGAGCAGTACTTC. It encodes CASSPRGGRGIYEQYF.